This TCR beta chain comes out of a study of T-cell reconstitution after alpha-beta-depleted transplantation in children (dated by TCRdb to about 2016). Background on the whole study: The study quantitatively tracked T-cell immune reconstitution after TCRalphabeta/CD19-depleted allogeneic hematopoietic cell transplantation in children using TCR repertoire profiling.

Libraries were prepared through PCR. The sequencer was an Illumina HiSeq 2500. TCR library preparation used molecular barcoding, with unique molecular identifiers applied to normalize quantification of the TCRbeta repertoire. Through fastp at Q25 and MiXCR, TCRdb rebuilt clones from the public reads, retaining in-frame beta chains. Each record represents a unique CDR3 protein, reported with the most common genes and DNA among its rows. This sample comprises hundreds of thousands of distinct CDR3 sequences, approximately 16% of them detected only once. Clones ranked in the top ten supply approximately 1% of the sample. The CDR3 contains 17 residues, cysteine and phenylalanine counted. The kept DNA is CDR3 alone, 51 bases in frame from the first base. V is shortened by 1 base, J by 0 bases, and the region joining them spans 13 bases. The germline V gene (reference sequence) provides CDR1 SEHNR and CDR2 FQNEAQ.

To note about this clonotype: Its antigen has not been determined. Base qualities are missing; no much larger clone stands one base away.

Sequenced material: PBMCs from the stem cell graft donor, taken from the stem cell graft. The TCR sequence derives from a human donor who donated a stem cell graft to a child with acute myeloid leukemia. The sequence joins TRBV7-9 to TRBJ2-1, with a tentative D gene TRBD2 over 6 matching bases. The CDR3 reads CASSLGGVRSSYNEQFF. At the DNA level, the sequence is TGTGCCAGCAGCTTAGGGGGGGTGAGGAGCTCCTACAATGAGCAGTTCTTC.